These 21 T cell receptor beta chains were sequenced from one sample in a study of vaccination and CD4 T cells after COVID-19 (dated by TCRdb to the early 2020s). The label giving this sample's time point can be read as: late sampling 161 to 241 days after vaccination in three convalescent patients. Library preparation used PCR. The sample was run on an Illumina iSeq 100. TCRdb ran its own pipeline on the public reads, namely fastp trimming at Q25 and MiXCR clone calling, and kept in-frame beta chains. All rows with the same CDR3 protein become a single entry with the most common DNA and genes. For this sample the table gives about 28,000 distinct CDR3 sequences, of which 45% to 55% were detected only once. The ten most abundant clones make up more than 5% of the sample. Sequencing was performed on CD4+ T cells from blood, taken about 7 months after SARS-CoV-2 vaccination. The source is a human donor who had recovered from COVID-19.

The genes are TRBV15 and TRBJ1-4; no clear D. V lost 5 bases, J lost 0 bases, and 10 bases lay in between. The CDR3 runs 15 residues. CDR1 and CDR2 from the germline V gene are LNHNV and YYDKDF (reference sequence). CDR3 amino acids: CATSARTATNEKLFF. The CDR3 nucleotides read TGTGCCACCAGCGCCCGGACGGCAACTAATGAAAAACTGTTTTTT.

This clonotype is medium-sized within its sample. V usage is TRBV7-6 and J usage is TRBJ2-7, with 9 bases aligning to TRBD1. V dropped 5 bases and J dropped 5; count of bases not matched to a gene: 4. The CDR3 extends over 13 amino acids. Germline V gives CDR1 SGHVS, CDR2 FNYEAQ. The CDR3 is CASSGTGSHEQYF. DNA of the CDR3: TGTGCCAGCAGCGGGACAGGGTCCCACGAGCAGTACTTC.

This clonotype was counted between two and nine times. V gene TRBV7-3 combines with J gene TRBJ1-1; D is unresolved. Trimming took off 0 bases at V and 1 base at J, with 6 bases between the two ends. Germline V lookup: CDR1 SGHTA, CDR2 FQGTGA. There are 14 residues in the CDR3. The CDR3 sequence is CASSLTGGNTEAFF. In DNA form, the CDR3 reads TGTGCCAGCAGCTTAACGGGTGGGAACACTGAAGCTTTCTTT.

This clonotype was counted only a few times. This chain links TRBV7-9 with TRBJ2-7; D remains ambiguous. The V end lost 8 bases, the J end lost 6 bases, and 11 bases lay between the germline ends. The CDR3 contains 11 residues. Germline V gives CDR1 SEHNR, CDR2 FQNEAQ (reference sequence). The CDR3 DNA sequence: TGTGCCAGCGGTTGGCGGCTCGAGCAGTACTTC. It specifies CASGWRLEQYF.

Only a few counts were recorded for this clonotype. J is TRBJ1-3 and V is TRBV15, with 7 bases identical to TRBD1. Germline CDR1 and CDR2: LNHNV and YYDKDF (reference sequence). The CDR3 is 15 amino acids. V trimming: 4 bases; J trimming: 0 bases; junction bases outside the gene matches: 3. This chain's CDR3 is CATSIDRASGNTIYF. The CDR3 bases are TGTGCCACCAGCATTGACAGGGCCTCTGGAAACACCATATATTTT.

The V gene is TRBV7-2, the J gene TRBJ2-5, with D possibly TRBD2 on 5 matching bases. There are 14 residues in the CDR3. Deletions cut 5 bases from V and 3 bases from J, with 13 bases between. From germline, CDR1 is SGHTA and CDR2 FQGNSA. The CDR3 region is CASSLAGIKETQYF. The DNA of the CDR3 is TGTGCCAGCAGCCTCGCCGGGATAAAAGAGACCCAGTACTTC.

The V and J genes are TRBV20-1 and TRBJ2-7; 7 bases are shared with TRBD1. This CDR3 is 13 amino acids long. CDR1 is DFQATT, CDR2 SNEGSKA, per germline (reference sequence). The junction had 10 bases not matched to a gene; V was cut back by 6 bases and J by 5 bases. The CDR3: CSARGQSRDEQYF. The CDR3 DNA reads TGCAGTGCAAGGGGACAGAGCAGAGACGAGCAGTACTTC.

The chain links TRBV27 to TRBJ2-7; possibly TRBD2 for D (5 bases). The CDR3 totals 13 residues. V lost 6 bases, J lost 2 bases, and 11 bases lay in between. Germline CDR1 and CDR2: MNHEY and SMNVEV (reference sequence). In DNA, the CDR3 is TGTGCCAGCAGGACCGGGGTCCCCTACGAGCAGTACTTC. It is translated as CASRTGVPYEQYF.

This chain connects TRBV7-3 to TRBJ2-2; weak D call: TRBD2 (6 bases). V was trimmed by 2 bases and J by 8 bases, leaving 9 bases between them. The CDR3 has 13 residues. CDR1 and CDR2 from the germline V gene are SGHTA and FQGTGA. The CDR3 here is CASSLQGRGELFF. The CDR3, as DNA: TGTGCCAGCAGCTTACAAGGGAGGGGGGAGCTGTTTTTT.

The CDR3 loop is CSARDPESNQPQHF. As DNA, the CDR3 is TGCAGTGCTAGAGATCCAGAAAGTAATCAGCCCCAGCATTTT. This chain links TRBV20-1 with TRBJ1-5; no clear D gene. The CDR3 sequence is 14 residues long. Germline values: CDR1 DFQATT, CDR2 SNEGSKA (reference sequence). With 0 bases removed from V and 4 bases from J, the gap between germline ends came to 10 bases.

The rearrangement uses TRBV20-1 and TRBJ2-1; D is possibly TRBD2 (5 bases). The V gene lost 1 base and the J gene lost 8 bases, with 18 bases spanning the gap. Per the germline V gene, CDR1 is DFQATT and CDR2 is SNEGSKA (reference sequence). The CDR3 runs to 15 residues. The CDR3 is CSARATGSPWYEQFF. As DNA, the CDR3 is TGCAGTGCTAGAGCTACGGGGTCCCCTTGGTATGAGCAGTTCTTC.

V is TRBV6-1 and J is TRBJ2-7; 7 nucleotides agree with TRBD2. The CDR3 sequence is 12 residues long. Germline CDR1 is MNHNS and CDR2 is SASEGT. V shed 11 bases and J 4 bases; nucleotides not matched to a gene: 8. CDR3 loop: CAAGDMGYEQYF. CDR3 nucleotides: TGTGCCGCGGGGGATATGGGGTACGAGCAGTACTTC.

J is TRBJ2-7 and V is TRBV7-2, with 7 bases identical to TRBD2. Germline-derived CDR1 and CDR2 are SGHTA and FQGNSA. Unmatched junction bases numbered 9, after V lost 3 bases and J lost 4 bases. The CDR3 extends over 15 amino acids. DNA for the CDR3: TGTGCCAGCAGCTTTCTCGGACTAGGAGGGTACGAGCAGTACTTC. This codes for CASSFLGLGGYEQYF.

The V gene is TRBV6-5, the J gene TRBJ2-7; D might be TRBD1 (6 bases). CDR1 is MNHEY, CDR2 SVGAGI, per germline. Trimming removed 3 bases from V and 3 bases from J, with 15 bases in between. The CDR3 is 15 amino acids. CDR3 DNA sequence: TGTGCCAGCAGTTATGTCAGGGGAGTTATCTACGAGCAGTACTTC. Residues: CASSYVRGVIYEQYF.

The sample holds a few counts of this clonotype. The chain couples TRBV12-3 or TRBV12-4 to TRBJ2-5; D is uncertain. The CDR3 is 11 amino acids. Trimming took off 3 bases at V and 7 bases at J, with 6 bases between the two ends. This CDR3 reads CASSLSATQYF. CDR3 nucleotides: TGTGCCAGCAGTTTGAGTGCGACCCAGTACTTC.

V and J are TRBV10-2 and TRBJ2-7, with 10 bases that match TRBD2. This CDR3 region has 15 residues. Germline CDR1 WSHSY, CDR2 SAAADI. The V gene end was trimmed by 3 bases and the J gene end by 6 bases; junction bases not matched to a gene: 8. The chain's CDR3 is CASSELASGSGEQYF. Here the CDR3 DNA reads TGCGCCAGCAGTGAACTGGCTAGCGGGAGTGGCGAGCAGTACTTC.

The chain combines TRBV4-1 with TRBJ1-2; a possible D gene is TRBD1 (5 bases). The V end lost 2 bases, the J end lost 5 bases, and 18 bases lay between the germline ends. The CDR3 is made up of 16 amino acids. Germline CDR1 and CDR2: MGHRA and YSYEKL. The CDR3 region is CASSQPRRGNRYGYTF. CDR3 in DNA: TGCGCCAGCAGCCAACCTCGGCGGGGGAATCGATATGGCTACACCTTC.

In its sample, this clonotype was seen once. This rearrangement joins TRBV7-2 to TRBJ2-7; no firm D call. V shed 4 bases and J shed 6 bases, with 16 bases lying between them. This CDR3 is 14 amino acids long. Germline-derived CDR1 and CDR2 are SGHTA and FQGNSA. The CDR3 here is CASSSRPSLGEQYF. CDR3 nucleotides: TGTGCCAGCAGCTCCCGACCGTCTCTTGGCGAGCAGTACTTC.

V usage is TRBV20-1 and J usage is TRBJ2-3; 9 nucleotides agree with TRBD2. Per the germline V gene, CDR1 is DFQATT and CDR2 is SNEGSKA (reference sequence). This CDR3 is built from 15 residues. J gave up 7 bases and V 3 bases, and 11 bases lay outside the gene matches. The CDR3 sequence: CSASSGGGAVNTQYF. CDR3 DNA: TGCAGTGCTAGTAGCGGCGGGGGGGCAGTAAATACGCAGTATTTT.

This chain connects TRBV21-1 to TRBJ2-5; the D call in the table, TRBD2, was not verified against the DNA. TRBV21-1 is an annotated pseudogene. There are 17 residues in the CDR3. As DNA, the CDR3 is TGTGCCAGCAGCGTACATATAGGGGACTACCCGGAGGAGACCCAGTACTTC. It codes for CASSVHIGDYPEETQYF.

The chain joins TRBV7-2 to TRBJ2-7, with 12 bases fitting TRBD2. CDR1 is SGHTA and CDR2 is FQGNSA in the germline V gene. V lost 1 base and J lost 3; bases outside the gene matches: 7. The CDR3 sequence is 17 residues long. Here the CDR3 reads CASSLGLAGDPYYEQYF. CDR3 sequence (DNA): TGTGCCAGCAGCTTAGGACTAGCGGGAGACCCATACTACGAGCAGTACTTC.